Below are 28 T cell receptor beta chains sequenced from a single sample in a study of T cell changes during pregnancy in multiple sclerosis. TCRdb's copy holds only in-frame clones and misses some; the assay was immunoSEQ multiplex PCR. The profile shows roughly 63,000 clones, around 91% of them singletons. The sample was peripheral blood, taken in the second trimester of pregnancy. These receptors came from a female donor in good health, enrolled as a control in a pregnancy study.

The V and J genes are TRBV10-3 and TRBJ2-7, with 8 bases matching TRBD2. The CDR3 has 15 amino acids. Germline CDR1 and CDR2: ENHRY and SYGVKD. Trimming took 0 bases from V and 2 from J; bases not matched to a gene: 3. The CDR3 is CAISESSGGTYEQYF. The CDR3 bases are TGTGCCATCAGTGAGTCATCGGGGGGGACCTACGAGCAGTACTTC.

The rearrangement links TRBV7-8 to TRBJ1-1; the D is unclear. CDR1 and CDR2 (germline): SGHVS, FQNEAQ. Trimming cost V 5 bases and J 1 base, with 11 bases left between them. This CDR3 region has 14 residues. The CDR3 sequence: CASSRREGNTEAFF. The CDR3 nucleotides are TGTGCCAGCAGCCGACGAGAGGGGAACACTGAAGCTTTCTTT. Full variable domain (remainder filled in from reference TRBV7-8 and TRBJ1-1): GAGVSQSPRYKVAKRGQDVALRCDPISGHVSLFWYQQALGQGPEFLTYFQNEAQLDKSGLPSDRFFAERPEGSVSTLKIQRTQQEDSAVYLCASSRREGNTEAFFGQGTRLTVV.

This chain joins TRBV6-4 and TRBJ1-1; 8 nucleotides line up with TRBD1. Germline CDR1 is MRHNA and CDR2 is SNTAGT. V was pared by 0 bases and J by 5 bases, with 5 bases of the junction left unmatched. This CDR3 region has 15 residues. CDR3 bases: TGTGCCAGCAGTGACTCCGCAGGGGGCAATACTGAAGCTTTCTTT. This sequence encodes CASSDSAGGNTEAFF.

This clone was counted once. The chain employs TRBV5-8 and TRBJ2-7, with 12 bases matching TRBD2. The CDR3 extends over 13 amino acids. Germline CDR1 is SGHTS and CDR2 is YDEGEE. J gave up 5 bases and V 10 bases, and 7 bases lay outside the gene matches. This chain's CDR3 is CAVSSGGVDEQYF. The CDR3 DNA sequence: TGTGCCGTGTCTAGCGGGGGGGTCGACGAGCAGTACTTC. Complete variable domain (other parts from reference TRBV5-8 and TRBJ2-7): EAGVTQSPTHLIKTRGQQATLRCSPISGHTSVYWYQQALGLGLQFLLWYDEGEERNRGNFPPRFSGRQFPNYSSELNVNALELEDSALYLCAVSSGGVDEQYFGPGTRLTVT.

The J gene is TRBJ1-5, the V gene TRBV30, with D perhaps matching TRBD1 (6 bases). The CDR3 has 13 amino acids. Per germline, CDR1 GTSNPN and CDR2 SVGIG (reference sequence). Trimming removed 5 bases at V and 2 bases at J, with 10 bases between. The CDR3 loop is CAWANRGNQPQHF. In DNA, the CDR3 is TGTGCCTGGGCCAACAGGGGCAATCAGCCCCAGCATTTT. The full variable domain, with the rest looked up from reference TRBV30 and TRBJ1-5, is SQTIHQWPATLVQPVGSPLSLECTVEGTSNPNLYWYRQAAGRGLQLLFYSVGIGQISSEVPQNLSASRPQDRQFILSSKKLLLSDSGFYLCAWANRGNQPQHFGDGTRLSIL.

This clone was detected a few times. The same CDR3 is also encoded by other DNA sequences in this sample. The V call is TRBV18, the J call TRBJ1-1; the D gene is possibly TRBD1 (5 bases). From germline, CDR1 is KGHSH and CDR2 LQKENI. With 6 bases removed from V and 1 base from J, the gap between germline ends came to 9 bases. This CDR3 comprises 13 residues. The CDR3 loop reads CASSDGQNTEAFF. CDR3 DNA: TGTGCCAGCTCGGACGGACAGAACACTGAAGCTTTCTTT.

The chain has TRBV4-1 and TRBJ1-1; possibly TRBD1 for D (5 bases). Germline CDR1 is MGHRA and CDR2 is YSYEKL. V shed 3 bases and J shed 5 bases, with 10 bases lying between them. This CDR3 region has 13 residues. This chain's CDR3 is CASSHPRGTEAFF. CDR3 bases: TGCGCCAGCAGCCATCCTCGGGGGACTGAAGCTTTCTTT.

The rearrangement joins TRBV7-9 to TRBJ1-2, with 8 bases fitting TRBD1. The CDR3 length is 19 residues. Losses at the gene ends were 4 bases for V and 4 bases for J; bases not matched to a gene: 20. CDR1 and CDR2 from the germline V gene are SEHNR and FQNEAQ (reference sequence). The CDR3 is CASSSNTDLDRAPLYGYTF. CDR3 nucleotides: TGTGCCAGCAGCTCCAATACTGACTTGGACAGGGCCCCCCTCTATGGCTACACCTTC.

The chain employs TRBV4-2 and TRBJ1-2; the D is unclear. Trimming left V 4 bases short and J 4 bases short, with 16 bases between. The CDR3 loop spans 15 amino acids. Germline V gives CDR1 LGHNA, CDR2 YNFKEQ. DNA for the CDR3: TGTGCCAGCAGCCTACAGATTGAATCAGCCTATGGCTACACCTTC. The encoded protein is CASSLQIESAYGYTF.

The CDR3 bases are TGTGCCAGCAGTTATACGTGGGGGCGAGACACCGGGGAGCTGTTTTTT. Encoded protein: CASSYTWGRDTGELFF. The chain recombines TRBV6-5 with TRBJ2-2; perhaps TRBD1 as D (6 bases). V gave up 3 bases and J gave up 3 bases, with 14 bases separating them. The length of the CDR3 is 16 residues. The germline CDR1 and CDR2 sequences are MNHEY and SVGAGI.

A single count supports this clone. This chain uses TRBV6-6 with TRBJ2-1; TRBD2 agrees at 7 bases. The CDR3 runs 16 residues. The trim removed 3 bases at V and 3 bases at J, leaving 8 bases unmatched. Germline values: CDR1 MNHNY, CDR2 SVGAGI (reference sequence). The CDR3 nucleotides are TGTGCCAGCAGTTATTTGGCGGGGGACCACTACAATGAGCAGTTCTTC. Encoded protein: CASSYLAGDHYNEQFF.

This chain joins TRBV2 and TRBJ1-2; TRBD1 matches at 11 bases. The CDR3 loop spans 14 amino acids. Trimming cost V 3 bases and J 8 bases; bases outside gene matches: 5. In germline, CDR1 is SNHLY, CDR2 FYNNEI. The CDR3 DNA is TGTGCCAGCAGTGAGGGGGGACAGGGGGAAGGCTACACCTTC. Translation: CASSEGGQGEGYTF.

This chain connects TRBV19 to TRBJ2-2, with D perhaps TRBD2 (5 bases). CDR1 is LNHDA and CDR2 is SQIVND in the germline V gene (reference sequence). The CDR3 loop spans 14 amino acids. The V end lost 8 bases, the J end lost 8 bases, and 18 bases lay between the germline ends. The CDR3 nucleotides read TGTGCCAGTTTGCCCGTCGCGGGCTTTGGGGAGCTGTTTTTT. Protein sequence: CASLPVAGFGELFF.

The chain is built from TRBV14 and TRBJ2-6, with 7 bases identical to TRBD1. V lost 5 bases, J lost 0 bases, and 13 bases stayed unmatched. Germline assignment: CDR1 SGHDN and CDR2 FVKESK. This CDR3 contains 19 residues. This chain's CDR3 is CASSNRFRDSNSGANVLTF. The CDR3 coding sequence is TGTGCCAGCAGCAATCGTTTTCGGGACAGTAACTCTGGGGCCAACGTCCTGACTTTC.

The chain employs TRBV28 and TRBJ1-5; D might be TRBD1 (5 bases). Germline lookup yields CDR1 MDHEN and CDR2 SYDVKM. This CDR3 has 15 amino acids. Trimming shortened V by 2 bases and J by 0 bases, and 8 bases separated the two germline ends. The CDR3 spells CASSLGGNSNQPQHF. The CDR3 DNA reads as TGTGCCAGCAGTTTAGGGGGGAATAGCAATCAGCCCCAGCATTTT.

CDR3: CASRDTGPTSPGELFF. The CDR3 DNA reads TGTGCCAGCAGGGACACCGGGCCAACAAGCCCCGGGGAGCTGTTTTTT. The V gene is TRBV2, the J gene TRBJ2-2; D may be TRBD1 (5 bases). V dropped 6 bases and J dropped 6 bases, with 20 bases sitting between them. Germline V gene data show CDR1 as SNHLY and CDR2 as FYNNEI. The CDR3 has 16 residues.

This clone was recorded only once. V is TRBV7-2 and J is TRBJ2-4, with 7 bases lining up with TRBD2. V was pared by 5 bases and J by 1 base, with 11 bases of the junction left unmatched. Germline values: CDR1 SGHTA, CDR2 FQGNSA. The CDR3 length is 17 residues. The chain's CDR3 is CASSRSSGGDAKNIQYF. CDR3 nucleotide sequence: TGTGCCAGCAGCCGATCATCGGGAGGAGACGCCAAAAACATTCAGTACTTC.

The V and J genes are TRBV19 and TRBJ2-1, with 11 bases that match TRBD1. The V and J ends lost 3 bases and 5 bases, in that order; junction bases with no gene match: 3. The germline V gene has CDR1 LNHDA and CDR2 SQIVND (reference sequence). The CDR3 totals 15 residues. CDR3 sequence (DNA): TGTGCCAGTAGTATCGGGACAGGGGGTAACAATGAGCAGTTCTTC. Protein product: CASSIGTGGNNEQFF.

The chain links TRBV19 to TRBJ2-3, with a weak D call TRBD1 (6 bases). Germline-derived CDR1 and CDR2 are LNHDA and SQIVND (reference sequence). V dropped 6 bases and J dropped 2 bases, with 12 bases sitting between them. This CDR3 comprises 14 residues. The CDR3 here is CASSSGTNTDTQYF. CDR3 DNA: TGTGCCAGTAGCTCGGGGACAAACACAGATACGCAGTATTTT.

The chain is built from TRBV7-9 and TRBJ2-2; weak D call: TRBD2 (5 bases). Germline-derived CDR1 and CDR2 are SEHNR and FQNEAQ (reference sequence). V gave up 1 base and J gave up 7 bases, with 10 bases separating them. The CDR3 runs 14 residues. The CDR3 coding sequence is TGTGCCAGCAGCTTAGGCCCCGGGGACGGGGAGCTGTTTTTT. Translation gives CASSLGPGDGELFF.

The chain couples TRBV7-9 to TRBJ2-6; 9 bases agree with TRBD1. Trimming took 5 bases from V and 6 from J; bases not matched to a gene: 8. The CDR3 sequence is 16 residues long. CDR1 is SEHNR, CDR2 FQNEAQ, per germline (reference sequence). The CDR3 DNA sequence: TGTGCCAGCAGCGGACGACAGGGGGAGGCGGCCAACGTCCTGACTTTC. This codes for CASSGRQGEAANVLTF. The variable domain in full, with the rest retrieved from reference TRBV7-9 and TRBJ2-6, is DTGVSQNPRHKITKRGQNVTFRCDPISEHNRLYWYRQTLGQGPEFLTYFQNEAQLEKSRLLSDRFSAERPKGSFSTLEIQRTEQGDSAMYLCASSGRQGEAANVLTFGAGSRLTVL.

This chain connects TRBV5-4 to TRBJ2-5; 7 bases are shared with TRBD1. The germline V gene encodes CDR1 SGHNT and CDR2 YYREEE (reference sequence). The CDR3 extends over 15 amino acids. With 4 bases clipped from V and 4 bases from J, the junction kept 10 bases outside the gene matches. The CDR3 here is CASSKSGGPRETQYF. The CDR3 DNA is TGTGCCAGCAGCAAGTCAGGGGGTCCGCGAGAGACCCAGTACTTC.

This clone was observed a few times. This chain connects TRBV5-6 to TRBJ1-3, with TRBD1 matching over 7 bases. The CDR3 loop spans 17 amino acids. Unmatched junction bases numbered 11, after V lost 1 base and J lost 4 bases. CDR1 and CDR2 from the germline V gene are SGHDT and YYEEEE. As DNA, the CDR3 is TGTGCCAGCAGCTTGCGCCGGTCACAGGGGAAGGGAAACACCATATATTTT. This codes for CASSLRRSQGKGNTIYF.

The chain recombines TRBV7-9 with TRBJ1-4; D is uncertain. V dropped 4 bases and J dropped 2 bases, with 11 bases sitting between them. Germline lookup yields CDR1 SEHNR and CDR2 FQNEAQ (reference sequence). The CDR3 is made up of 15 amino acids. DNA of the CDR3: TGTGCCAGCAGCTCCGGGTCTTTGACTAATGAAAAACTGTTTTTT. Its translation is CASSSGSLTNEKLFF.

The chain is built from TRBV28 and TRBJ2-5; 10 bases are shared with TRBD1. Germline V gene lookup returns CDR1 MDHEN and CDR2 SYDVKM. This CDR3 is 17 amino acids long. Trimming removed 7 bases from V and 2 bases from J; junction bases left unmatched: 13. This CDR3 is CASTLPPRDRGQETQYF. The DNA of the CDR3 is TGTGCCAGCACCCTTCCTCCCCGGGACAGGGGACAAGAGACCCAGTACTTC.

As for this clone: The germline gene is not matched at one end of the junction; a read error may be the cause. This rearrangement joins TRBV7-7 to TRBJ2-7, with TRBD2 as a possible D gene (5 bases). The CDR3 covers 14 residues. Germline loops: CDR1 SSHAT, CDR2 FNYEAQ (reference sequence). CDR3 protein: CASSLGPEGYEQYF. CDR3 in DNA: TGTGCTAGCAGCTTAGGACCAGAGGGATACGAGCAGTACTTC.

The chain uses TRBV19 and TRBJ2-1; maybe TRBD1 (5 bases). The length of the CDR3 is 13 residues. Germline CDR1 is LNHDA and CDR2 is SQIVND (reference sequence). Trimming shortened V by 5 bases and J by 5 bases, and 10 bases separated the two germline ends. CDR3 sequence reads: CASSPLRDNEQFF. The CDR3 region has the DNA TGTGCCAGTAGTCCCCTCAGGGACAATGAGCAGTTCTTC.

CDR3 in amino acids: CASSLSGGRAWYEQYF. Here the CDR3 DNA reads TGTGCCAGCAGTTTATCCGGCGGGAGGGCGTGGTACGAGCAGTACTTC. The rearrangement uses TRBV27 and TRBJ2-7; TRBD2 matches 9 bases. Germline CDR1 MNHEY, CDR2 SMNVEV (reference sequence). The CDR3 sequence is 16 residues long. With V trimmed by 0 bases and J by 4 bases, 7 bases remained unmatched.